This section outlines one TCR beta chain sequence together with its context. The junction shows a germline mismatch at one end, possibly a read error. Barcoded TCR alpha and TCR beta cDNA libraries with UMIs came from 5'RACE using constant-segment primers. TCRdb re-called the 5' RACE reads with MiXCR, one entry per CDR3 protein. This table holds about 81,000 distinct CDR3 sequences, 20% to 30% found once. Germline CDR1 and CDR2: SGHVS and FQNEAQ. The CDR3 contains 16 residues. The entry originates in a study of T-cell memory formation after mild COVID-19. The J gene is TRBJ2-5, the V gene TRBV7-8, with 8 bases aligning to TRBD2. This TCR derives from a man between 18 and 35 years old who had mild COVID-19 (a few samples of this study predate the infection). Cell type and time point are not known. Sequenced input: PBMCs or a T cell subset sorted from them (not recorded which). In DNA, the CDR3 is TGTGCCAGCAGCCTAGCCGGGGGGGCGGGGATAGAGACCCAGTACTTC. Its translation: CASSLAGGAGIETQYF. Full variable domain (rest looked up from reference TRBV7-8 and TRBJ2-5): GAGVSQSPRYKVAKRGQDVALRCDPISGHVSLFWYQQALGQGPEFLTYFQNEAQLDKSGLPSDRFFAERPEGSVSTLKIQRTQQEDSAVYLCASSLAGGAGIETQYFGPGTRLLVL.